This T cell receptor (beta chain) was profiled in a study of T-cell reconstitution after alpha-beta-depleted transplantation in children. V was shortened by 4 bases and J by 9 bases, with 11 bases between the two germline ends. CDR1 and CDR2 (germline): SGHRS, YFSETQ. The CDR3 is 12 residues long. Unique molecular identifiers were used in preparing the TCRbeta library. TCRdb ran MiXCR on the PCR reads and lists one entry per CDR3 protein. The data hold approximately 350,000 distinct CDR3 sequences, with 10% to 15% observed a single time. The V gene is TRBV5-1, the J gene TRBJ2-1; weak D call: TRBD1 (6 bases). The sequencing here drew on PBMCs, taken from the stem cell graft. The sequence derives from a human donor who donated a stem cell graft to a child with Fanconi anemia. CDR3 sequence: CASSHLQGEQFF. The CDR3, as DNA: TGCGCCAGCAGCCACCTACAGGGTGAGCAGTTCTTC.